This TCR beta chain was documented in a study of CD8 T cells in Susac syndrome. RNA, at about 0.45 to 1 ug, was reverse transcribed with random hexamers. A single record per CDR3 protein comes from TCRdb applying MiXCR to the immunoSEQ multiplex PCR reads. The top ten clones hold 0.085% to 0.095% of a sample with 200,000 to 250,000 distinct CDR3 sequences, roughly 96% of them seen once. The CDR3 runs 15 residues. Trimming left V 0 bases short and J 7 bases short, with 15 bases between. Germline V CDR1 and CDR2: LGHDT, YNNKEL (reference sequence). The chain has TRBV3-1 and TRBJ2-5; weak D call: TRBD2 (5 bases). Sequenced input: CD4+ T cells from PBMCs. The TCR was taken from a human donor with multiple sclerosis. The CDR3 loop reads CASSQDSGRRGTQYF. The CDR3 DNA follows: TGTGCCAGCAGCCAAGATTCAGGTCGTCGGGGGACCCAGTACTTC.